The 22 T cell receptor beta chains presented below share a single source sample, sequenced in a study of early T cells in non-severe SARS-CoV-2 infection. In TCRdb, the 5' RACE reads were re-called with MiXCR into one record per CDR3 protein. The profile shows approximately 50,000 distinct CDR3 sequences, about 9.3% of them singletons. Sequencing input: whole blood. These receptors were taken from an adult who was a healthcare worker with PCR-confirmed SARS-CoV-2 infection or an uninfected control (not recorded which).

The table lists this clonotype with many counts. V usage is TRBV28 and J usage is TRBJ2-3, with unresolved D. Trimming stripped 3 bases from V and 2 bases from J, with 9 bases between. Germline V lookup: CDR1 MDHEN, CDR2 SYDVKM. The CDR3 totals 14 residues. CDR3 protein: CASSLGAPTDTQYF. In nucleotides, the CDR3 is TGTGCCAGCAGTTTGGGCGCCCCCACAGATACGCAGTATTTT.

The sample holds many counts of this clonotype. The chain has TRBV5-4 and TRBJ2-7; 13 nucleotides line up with TRBD2. This CDR3 has 21 residues. Trimming removed 2 bases from V and 1 base from J; junction bases left unmatched: 18. The V gene's germline CDR1 is SGHNT and CDR2 YYREEE (reference sequence). The CDR3 nucleotides are TGTGCCAGCAGCTTACGCGGACTAGCGGGAGTGATCGGAGGAGGGTCCTACGAGCAGTACTTC. Translation gives CASSLRGLAGVIGGGSYEQYF.

This clonotype was counted ten times or more. The V gene is TRBV6-1, the J gene TRBJ2-7; D possibly corresponds to TRBD2 (5 bases). Germline CDR1 MNHNS, CDR2 SASEGT. Trimming shortened V by 6 bases and J by 5 bases, and 11 bases separated the two germline ends. The CDR3 is made up of 12 amino acids. This chain's CDR3 is CASSPTRDEQYF. For the CDR3, the DNA is TGTGCCAGCAGCCCTACTAGGGACGAGCAGTACTTC.

The chain is built from TRBV7-6 and TRBJ1-1, with D possibly TRBD1 on 5 matching bases. Germline lookup yields CDR1 SGHVS and CDR2 FNYEAQ. V shed 5 bases and J shed 4 bases, with 11 bases lying between them. This CDR3 has 13 amino acids. The CDR3 bases are TGTGCCAGCAGCCCCACTGGGGCCACTGAAGCTTTCTTT. As protein: CASSPTGATEAFF.

This clonotype turned up a few times. This rearrangement joins TRBV7-8 to TRBJ2-4; 7 bases match TRBD2. The J segment lost 8 bases and the V segment lost 4 bases, leaving 14 bases of the junction unmatched. The CDR3 has 16 residues. Germline V gives CDR1 SGHVS, CDR2 FQNEAQ. Here the CDR3 reads CASSSVGVERDDIQYF. The CDR3, as DNA: TGTGCCAGCAGCTCCGTGGGGGTGGAGCGGGACGACATTCAGTACTTC. Complete variable domain (other parts from reference TRBV7-8 and TRBJ2-4): GAGVSQSPRYKVAKRGQDVALRCDPISGHVSLFWYQQALGQGPEFLTYFQNEAQLDKSGLPSDRFFAERPEGSVSTLKIQRTQQEDSAVYLCASSSVGVERDDIQYFGAGTRLSVL.

The sample holds many counts of this clonotype. The chain uses TRBV6-5 and TRBJ1-5, with TRBD1 matching 12 bases. CDR3 length: 14 residues. J lost 7 bases, V lost 8 bases, and 6 bases had no gene match. The germline CDR1 and CDR2 sequences are MNHEY and SVGAGI. DNA of the CDR3: TGTGCCAGCGGGACAGGGGGCGCGAGCCAGCCCCAGCATTTT. This gives the protein CASGTGGASQPQHF.

The chain carries TRBV5-4 and TRBJ1-1, with D maybe TRBD1 (6 bases). V was clipped by 2 bases and J by 5 bases, with 10 bases between them. The CDR3 totals 13 residues. Looked up from germline, CDR1 is SGHNT and CDR2 is YYREEE (reference sequence). CDR3 bases: TGTGCCAGCAGCTTCACAGGGATAACTGAAGCTTTCTTT. It yields the protein CASSFTGITEAFF.

This clonotype has at least ten counts. The genes are TRBV7-3 and TRBJ2-5, with a weak D call TRBD1 (6 bases). The germline V gene encodes CDR1 SGHTA and CDR2 FQGTGA. Trimming took off 2 bases at V and 7 bases at J, with 11 bases between the two ends. This CDR3 is built from 13 residues. CDR3 region: CASSLEGQRTQYF. CDR3 DNA: TGTGCCAGCAGCTTAGAGGGACAACGGACCCAGTACTTC.

Ten or more counts support this clonotype. The chain joins TRBV7-2 to TRBJ1-4, with TRBD1 as a possible D gene (5 bases). The V gene's germline CDR1 is SGHTA and CDR2 FQGNSA. V gave up 5 bases and J gave up 4 bases, with 14 bases separating them. The CDR3 is made up of 15 amino acids. CDR3: CASSPQGRINEKLFF. The DNA for the CDR3 is TGTGCCAGCAGCCCTCAGGGACGGATTAATGAAAAACTGTTTTTT. Using reference TRBV7-2 and TRBJ1-4 for the parts outside the CDR3, the full variable domain is GAGVSQSPSNKVTEKGKDVELRCDPISGHTALYWYRQSLGQGLEFLIYFQGNSAPDKSGLPSDRFSAERTGGSVSTLTIQRTQQEDSAVYLCASSPQGRINEKLFFGSGTQLSVL.

This clonotype has more than one count but fewer than ten. The gene calls are TRBV9 and TRBJ2-5; D is uncertain. Germline V gene sequence: CDR1 SGDLS, CDR2 YYNGEE. V lost 4 bases and J lost 4, with 8 bases in between. The CDR3 runs to 12 residues. The DNA of the CDR3 is TGTGCCAGCAGCAGTAGTTCAGAGACCCAGTACTTC. This encodes CASSSSSETQYF.

V gene TRBV7-2 combines with J gene TRBJ2-1; TRBD2 matches 8 bases. With V trimmed by 5 bases and J by 0 bases, 9 bases remained unmatched. Germline V lookup: CDR1 SGHTA, CDR2 FQGNSA. CDR3 size: 17 residues. The CDR3 here is CASSTRGGRSSYNEQFF. The CDR3 DNA follows: TGTGCCAGCAGCACTCGGGGGGGGCGGAGCTCCTACAATGAGCAGTTCTTC.

This clonotype was found many times. This sequence joins TRBV30 and TRBJ1-3; D is uncertain. CDR3 size: 14 residues. Deletions cut 6 bases from V and 1 base from J, with 13 bases between. Germline V lookup: CDR1 GTSNPN, CDR2 SVGIG (reference sequence). In DNA, the CDR3 is TGTGCCTGTCTTCGTGAGCGGTCTGGAAACACCATATATTTT. Amino acid sequence: CACLRERSGNTIYF.

This clonotype showed up just a few times. The rearrangement uses TRBV19 and TRBJ1-2, with a tentative D call TRBD1 (5 bases). The CDR3 has 16 amino acids. Trimming shortened V by 1 base and J by 3 bases, and 15 bases separated the two germline ends. The germline V gene encodes CDR1 LNHDA and CDR2 SQIVND (reference sequence). The CDR3 protein is CASSIARGRGDYGYTF. The CDR3 region has the DNA TGTGCCAGTAGTATAGCTCGCGGAAGGGGTGACTATGGCTACACCTTC.

This clonotype was observed many times. The rearrangement uses TRBV6-1 and TRBJ2-7; tentatively, D is TRBD2 (5 bases). Germline V gene sequence: CDR1 MNHNS, CDR2 SASEGT. CDR3 size: 14 residues. The ends were cut back, 8 bases at V and 3 bases at J, with 17 bases in the middle. The CDR3 sequence is CASVNPAAVYEQYF. CDR3 DNA: TGTGCCAGCGTAAATCCAGCGGCGGTCTACGAGCAGTACTTC.

The chain employs TRBV28 and TRBJ2-7; 7 positions match TRBD1. V lost 6 bases to trimming and J lost 0 bases; unmatched junction nucleotides: 8. This CDR3 contains 15 residues. CDR1 and CDR2 (germline): MDHEN, SYDVKM. The CDR3 region has the DNA TGTGCCAGCAGCACCACAGGGGAAAGCTCCTACGAGCAGTACTTC. Translating gives CASSTTGESSYEQYF.

Many counts were recorded for this clonotype. The chain uses TRBV28 and TRBJ2-7; a weak D match, TRBD2 (5 bases). Trimming pared 2 bases from V and 1 base from J, leaving 9 bases between. The CDR3 runs 14 residues. CDR1 and CDR2 (germline): MDHEN, SYDVKM. This chain's CDR3 is CASSLKRQSYEQYF. The DNA for the CDR3 is TGTGCCAGCAGTTTAAAGCGGCAGTCCTACGAGCAGTACTTC.

The chain couples TRBV6-5 to TRBJ2-3, with a weak D call TRBD2 (6 bases). The CDR3 is 14 residues long. In germline, CDR1 is MNHEY, CDR2 SVGAGI. Trimming removed 6 bases at V and 1 base at J, with 11 bases between. For the CDR3, the DNA is TGTGCCAGCAGACGGGAGTCCGGCACAGATACGCAGTATTTT. The encoded protein is CASRRESGTDTQYF.

This sequence joins TRBV3-1 and TRBJ2-3; 8 bases are a match to TRBD2. The ends lost 4 bases at V and 0 bases at J; junction bases unmatched: 12. CDR3 length equals 18 residues. Per germline, CDR1 LGHDT and CDR2 YNNKEL (reference sequence). CDR3 sequence: CASSLSPRAGASTDTQYF. As DNA, the CDR3 is TGTGCCAGCAGCCTCTCCCCGCGAGCGGGGGCTAGCACAGATACGCAGTATTTT.

This clonotype was seen more than once but under ten times. Germline and junction disagree at one end, which may indicate a read error. The CDR3 DNA reads as TGTGCCAGCAGGACAGGGTCCAACCTACGAGCGTCCTTC. Translation gives CASRTGSNLRASF. This chain joins TRBV7-2 and TRBJ2-7; 7 bases match TRBD1. Germline loops: CDR1 SGHTA, CDR2 FQGNSA. The CDR3 has 13 amino acids.

This clonotype was seen repeatedly, ten times or more. The chain uses TRBV6-2 or TRBV6-3 and TRBJ2-1; D gene uncertain. The CDR3 totals 17 residues. V was cut by 0 bases and J by 6 bases, with 18 bases left in between. Germline V lookup: CDR1 MNHEY, CDR2 SVGEGT. For the CDR3, the DNA is TGTGCCAGCAGTTACTCGATCGACTTACTCCTGAGCAATGAGCAGTTCTTC. This encodes CASSYSIDLLLSNEQFF.

The DNA of the CDR3 is TGTGCCAGCAGTTTAGTAGGGACAGCTAAACTGTTTTTT. Translating it yields CASSLVGTAKLFF. This chain links TRBV12-3 or TRBV12-4 with TRBJ1-4; TRBD1 aligns across 7 bases. V was pared by 1 base and J by 11 bases, with 4 bases of the junction left unmatched. The CDR3 has 13 residues.

In nucleotides, the CDR3 is TGTGCCAGCAGTTCTCAGGAGGGGTTGTACGAGCAGTACTTC. Amino acid sequence: CASSSQEGLYEQYF. The chain links TRBV6-5 to TRBJ2-7; D perhaps matches TRBD2 (6 bases). The CDR3 consists of 14 residues. Trimming pared 4 bases from V and 4 bases from J, leaving 14 bases between. The germline gives CDR1 MNHEY, CDR2 SVGAGI.